What follows is one T cell receptor beta chain and its context. The antigen is not known. The source of the sample is a study of T cell responses to AZD1222 COVID-19 vaccine. Assay used: immunoSEQ multiplex PCR; TCRdb lists only in-frame clones, some missing. Here the sample spans 65,000 to 80,000 clones, roughly 90% being singletons. This CDR3 comprises 15 residues. Trimming cost V 5 bases and J 1 base, with 14 bases left between them. CDR1 is ENHRY and CDR2 is SYGVKD in the germline V gene. Study-wide results and caveats: Unmutated variant regions are reportedly targeted by nearly half of spike-specific TCRs. CD4 TCRs linked to vaccination spanned spike, dominating at 160-218 and 743-854. Recipients of AZD1222 seropositive at baseline numbered only six or seven. Repertoires were obtained solely post-peak T cell response.

The source is an adult in good health. The J gene is TRBJ1-1, the V gene TRBV10-3, with D uncertain. Specimen: peripheral blood, collected on day 0 of AZD1222 vaccination. CDR3 nucleotide sequence: TGTGCCATCAGTAAAGGCACGAGGAGGAACACTGAAGCTTTCTTT. It translates to CAISKGTRRNTEAFF.